This TCR beta chain was found in a study of blood T cell repertoires in COVID-19. V shed 6 bases and J 1 base; nucleotides not matched to a gene: 7. From germline, CDR1 is MDHEN and CDR2 SYDVKM. This CDR3 spans 15 amino acids. The table lists this clone with many counts. Other DNA sequences in this specimen translate into the identical CDR3. Profiled with immunoSEQ multiplex PCR; TCRdb holds only in-frame clones, not every one. The data hold around 260,000 clones, with roughly 80% observed a single time. The sample was peripheral blood. This clonotype was obtained from a woman between 50 and 59 years old who had recovered from COVID-19. V usage is TRBV28 and J usage is TRBJ2-7; 9 bases align to TRBD1. The CDR3 loop is CASSSPGTGSYEQYF. The CDR3 DNA follows: TGTGCCAGCAGCAGCCCCGGGACAGGGTCCTACGAGCAGTACTTC. Full variable domain (rest looked up from reference TRBV28 and TRBJ2-7): DVKVTQSSRYLVKRTGEKVFLECVQDMDHENMFWYRQDPGLGLRLIYFSYDVKMKEKGDIPEGYSVSREKKERFSLILESASTNQTSMYLCASSSPGTGSYEQYFGPGTRLTVT.